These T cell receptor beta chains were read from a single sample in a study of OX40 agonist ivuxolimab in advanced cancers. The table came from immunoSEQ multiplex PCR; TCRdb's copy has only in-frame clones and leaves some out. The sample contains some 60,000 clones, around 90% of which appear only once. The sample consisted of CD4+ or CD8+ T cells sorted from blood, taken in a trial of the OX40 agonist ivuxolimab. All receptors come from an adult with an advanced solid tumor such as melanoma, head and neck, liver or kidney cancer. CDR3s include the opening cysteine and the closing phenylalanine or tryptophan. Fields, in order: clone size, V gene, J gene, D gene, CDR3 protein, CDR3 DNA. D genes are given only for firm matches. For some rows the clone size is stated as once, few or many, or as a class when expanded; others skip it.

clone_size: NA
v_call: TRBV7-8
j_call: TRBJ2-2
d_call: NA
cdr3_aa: CASSLWRDPNTGELFF
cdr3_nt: TGTGCCAGCAGCTTATGGAGGGACCCGAACACCGGGGAGCTGTTTTTT

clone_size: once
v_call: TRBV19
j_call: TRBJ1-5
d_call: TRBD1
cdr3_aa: CAASGDSVNQPQHF
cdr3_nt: TGTGCCGCCTCGGGGGACAGCGTCAATCAGCCCCAGCATTTT

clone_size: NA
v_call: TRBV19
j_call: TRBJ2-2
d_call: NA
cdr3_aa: CASSMYPGANTGELFF
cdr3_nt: TGTGCCAGTAGTATGTACCCGGGAGCGAACACCGGGGAGCTGTTTTTT

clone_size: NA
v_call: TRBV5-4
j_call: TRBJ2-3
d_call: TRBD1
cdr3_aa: CASSLMTGGHHTDTQYF
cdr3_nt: TGTGCCAGCAGCTTGATGACAGGGGGACATCACACAGATACGCAGTATTTT

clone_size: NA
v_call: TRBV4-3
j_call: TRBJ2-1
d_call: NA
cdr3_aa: CASSQDLLAEYNEQFF
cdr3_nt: TGCGCCAGCAGCCAAGATCTTTTAGCTGAGTACAATGAGCAGTTCTTC

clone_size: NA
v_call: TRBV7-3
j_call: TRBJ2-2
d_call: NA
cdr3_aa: CASSDPLGGTGELFF
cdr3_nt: TGTGCCAGCAGCGATCCTCTGGGGGGCACCGGGGAGCTGTTTTTT

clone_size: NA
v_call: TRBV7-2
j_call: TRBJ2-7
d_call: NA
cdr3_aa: CASSLPSSYEQYF
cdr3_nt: TGTGCCAGCAGCTTACCCAGCTCCTACGAGCAGTACTTC

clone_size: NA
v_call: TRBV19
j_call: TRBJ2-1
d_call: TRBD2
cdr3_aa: CASSMGAGGSYNEQFF
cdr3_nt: TGTGCCAGTAGTATGGGAGCGGGAGGATCCTACAATGAGCAGTTCTTC

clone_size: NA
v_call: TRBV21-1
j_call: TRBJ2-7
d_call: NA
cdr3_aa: CARWDSLGNHEQYF
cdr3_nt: TGTGCCAGGTGGGACAGCCTCGGAAACCACGAGCAGTACTTC

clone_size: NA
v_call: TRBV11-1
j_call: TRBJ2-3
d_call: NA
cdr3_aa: CASSLVGSSTDTQYF
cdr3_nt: TGTGCCAGCAGCTTAGTGGGTTCTAGCACAGATACGCAGTATTTT

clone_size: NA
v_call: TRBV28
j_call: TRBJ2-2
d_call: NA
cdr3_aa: CASSPSPTRNTGELFF
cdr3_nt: TGTGCCAGCAGTCCTTCCCCCACAAGGAACACCGGGGAGCTGTTTTTT

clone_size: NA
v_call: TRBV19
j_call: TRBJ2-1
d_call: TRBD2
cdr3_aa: CASSISSGDYNEQFF
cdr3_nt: TGTGCCAGTAGTATTTCTAGCGGGGACTACAATGAGCAGTTCTTC

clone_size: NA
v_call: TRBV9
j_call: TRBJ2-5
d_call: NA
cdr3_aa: CASSVVGTPEETQYF
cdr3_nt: TGTGCCAGCAGCGTAGTTGGGACCCCTGAGGAGACCCAGTACTTC

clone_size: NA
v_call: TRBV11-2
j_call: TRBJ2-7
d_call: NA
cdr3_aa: CASSYGSEQYF
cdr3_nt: TGTGCCAGCAGTTATGGGAGCGAGCAGTACTTC

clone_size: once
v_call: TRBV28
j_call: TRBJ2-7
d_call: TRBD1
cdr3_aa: CASSNRDSPYEQYF
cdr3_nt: TGTGCCAGCAGTAACCGGGACAGCCCCTACGAGCAGTACTTC

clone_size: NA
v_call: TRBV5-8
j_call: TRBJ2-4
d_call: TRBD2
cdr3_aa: CASSVRAGEIAKNIQYF
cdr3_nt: TGTGCCAGCAGCGTGAGAGCGGGAGAGATAGCCAAAAACATTCAGTACTTC

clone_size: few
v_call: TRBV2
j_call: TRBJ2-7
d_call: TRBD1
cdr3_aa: CASMPGGFPYEQYF
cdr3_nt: TGTGCCAGCATGCCAGGGGGATTTCCCTACGAGCAGTACTTC

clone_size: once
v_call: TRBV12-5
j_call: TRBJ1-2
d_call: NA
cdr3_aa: CASGFYPGTTTRGGSGYTF
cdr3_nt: TGTGCTAGTGGTTTTTACCCCGGGACAACGACTCGGGGAGGCTCTGGCTACACCTTC

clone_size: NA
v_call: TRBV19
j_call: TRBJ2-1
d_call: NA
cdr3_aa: CASSIVNNEQFF
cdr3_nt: TGTGCCAGTAGTATAGTAAACAATGAGCAGTTCTTC